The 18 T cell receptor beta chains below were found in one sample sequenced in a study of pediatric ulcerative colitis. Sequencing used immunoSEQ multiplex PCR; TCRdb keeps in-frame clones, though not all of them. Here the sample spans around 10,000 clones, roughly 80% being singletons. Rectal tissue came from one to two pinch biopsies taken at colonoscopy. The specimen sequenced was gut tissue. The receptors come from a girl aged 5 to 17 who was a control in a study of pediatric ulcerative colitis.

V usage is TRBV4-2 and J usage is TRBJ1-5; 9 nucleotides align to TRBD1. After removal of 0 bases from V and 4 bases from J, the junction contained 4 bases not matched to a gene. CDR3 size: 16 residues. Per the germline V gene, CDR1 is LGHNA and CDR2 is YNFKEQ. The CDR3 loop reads CASSQEGQGRNQPQHF. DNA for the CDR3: TGTGCCAGCAGCCAAGAAGGACAGGGGAGGAATCAGCCCCAGCATTTT.

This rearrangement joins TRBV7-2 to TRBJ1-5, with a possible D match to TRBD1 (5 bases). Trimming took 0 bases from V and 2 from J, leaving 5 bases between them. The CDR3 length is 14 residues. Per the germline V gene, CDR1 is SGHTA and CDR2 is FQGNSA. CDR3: CASSLAGGNQPQHF. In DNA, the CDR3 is TGTGCCAGCAGCTTAGCAGGGGGCAATCAGCCCCAGCATTTT.

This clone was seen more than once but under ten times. The CDR3 DNA reads TGTGCCAGTAGTATAAACACAGTGAACACCGGGGAGCTGTTTTTT. It yields the protein CASSINTVNTGELFF. The chain couples TRBV19 to TRBJ2-2; the D is unclear. V was pared by 2 bases and J by 1 base, with 8 bases between. Germline CDR1 LNHDA, CDR2 SQIVND (reference sequence). This CDR3 has 15 amino acids. The full variable domain, in which reference TRBV19 and TRBJ2-2 provide the parts outside the CDR3, is DGGITQSPKYLFRKEGQNVTLSCEQNLNHDAMYWYRQDPGQGLRLIYYSQIVNDFQKGDIAEGYSVSREKKESFPLTVTSAQKNPTAFYLCASSINTVNTGELFFGEGSRLTVL.

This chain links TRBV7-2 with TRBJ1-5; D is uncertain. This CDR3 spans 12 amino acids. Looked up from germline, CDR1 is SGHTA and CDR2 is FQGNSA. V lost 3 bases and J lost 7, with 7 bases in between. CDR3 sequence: CASSFGEQPQHF. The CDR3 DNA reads TGTGCCAGCAGCTTTGGGGAGCAGCCCCAGCATTTT.

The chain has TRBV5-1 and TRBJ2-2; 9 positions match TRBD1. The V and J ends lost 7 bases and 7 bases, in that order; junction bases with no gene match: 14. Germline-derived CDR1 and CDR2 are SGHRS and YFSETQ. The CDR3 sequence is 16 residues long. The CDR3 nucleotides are TGCGCCAGCGCCAGGGGACAGGGCTATGGTAACGGGGAGCTGTTTTTT. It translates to CASARGQGYGNGELFF.

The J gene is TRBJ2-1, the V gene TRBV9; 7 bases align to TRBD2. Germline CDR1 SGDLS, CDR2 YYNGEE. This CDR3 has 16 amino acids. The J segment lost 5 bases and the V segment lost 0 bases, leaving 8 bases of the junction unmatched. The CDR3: CASSVARTRPHNEQFF. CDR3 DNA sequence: TGTGCCAGCAGCGTAGCCAGGACTAGGCCTCACAATGAGCAGTTCTTC.

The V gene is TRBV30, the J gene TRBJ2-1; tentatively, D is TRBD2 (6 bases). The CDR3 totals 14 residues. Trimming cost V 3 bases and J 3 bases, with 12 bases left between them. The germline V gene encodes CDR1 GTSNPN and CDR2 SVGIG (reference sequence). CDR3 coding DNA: TGTGCCTGGAGCCCGGGACTTGACTACAATGAGCAGTTCTTC. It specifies CAWSPGLDYNEQFF.

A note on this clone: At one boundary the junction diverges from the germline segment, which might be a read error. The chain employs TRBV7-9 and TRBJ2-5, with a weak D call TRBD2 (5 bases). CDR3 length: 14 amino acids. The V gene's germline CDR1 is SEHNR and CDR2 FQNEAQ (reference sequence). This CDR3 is CASSLGVGRVDGNF. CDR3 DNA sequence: TGTGCCAGCAGCTTAGGTGTGGGCCGAGTGGACGGGAACTTC.

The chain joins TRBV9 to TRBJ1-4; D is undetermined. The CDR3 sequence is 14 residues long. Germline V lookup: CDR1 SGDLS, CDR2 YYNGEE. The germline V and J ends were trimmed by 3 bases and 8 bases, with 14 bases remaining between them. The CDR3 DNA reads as TGTGCCAGCAGCGGGGGTGGCGAGGAAGAAAAACTGTTTTTT. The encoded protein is CASSGGGEEEKLFF.

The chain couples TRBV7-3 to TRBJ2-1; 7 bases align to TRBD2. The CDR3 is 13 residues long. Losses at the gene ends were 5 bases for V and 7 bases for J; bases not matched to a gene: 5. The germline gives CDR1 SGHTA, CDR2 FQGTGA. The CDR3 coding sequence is TGTGCCAGCAGCCTCGGCGGGGGAAATGAGCAGTTCTTC. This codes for CASSLGGGNEQFF.

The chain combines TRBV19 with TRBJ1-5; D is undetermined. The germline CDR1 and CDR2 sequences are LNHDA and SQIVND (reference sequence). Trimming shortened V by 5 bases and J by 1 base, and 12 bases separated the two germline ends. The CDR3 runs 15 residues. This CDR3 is CASSLGGSSNQPQHF. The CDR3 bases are TGTGCCAGTAGTCTCGGAGGGTCCAGCAATCAGCCCCAGCATTTT.

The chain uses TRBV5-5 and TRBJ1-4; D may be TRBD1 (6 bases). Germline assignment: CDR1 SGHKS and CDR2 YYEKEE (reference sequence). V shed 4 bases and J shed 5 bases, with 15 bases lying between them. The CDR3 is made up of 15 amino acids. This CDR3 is CASSQEGQQNEKLFF. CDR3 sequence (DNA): TGTGCCAGCAGCCAGGAAGGACAGCAGAATGAAAAACTGTTTTTT.

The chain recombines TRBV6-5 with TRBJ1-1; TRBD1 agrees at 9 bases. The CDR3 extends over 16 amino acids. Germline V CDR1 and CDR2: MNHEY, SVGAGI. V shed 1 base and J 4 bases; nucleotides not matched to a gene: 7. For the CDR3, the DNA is TGTGCCAGCAGTTACTTAGGGACAGGGTTGGGCACTGAAGCTTTCTTT. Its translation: CASSYLGTGLGTEAFF.

This CDR3 reads CASSSPHIAGGPSFTDTQYF. The CDR3 bases are TGTGCCAGCTCGTCCCCGCACATAGCGGGAGGGCCTAGTTTTACAGATACGCAGTATTTT. The chain joins TRBV21-1 to TRBJ2-3; the table's D call, TRBD2, was not checked against the DNA. TRBV21-1 corresponds to a pseudogene. The CDR3 totals 20 residues.

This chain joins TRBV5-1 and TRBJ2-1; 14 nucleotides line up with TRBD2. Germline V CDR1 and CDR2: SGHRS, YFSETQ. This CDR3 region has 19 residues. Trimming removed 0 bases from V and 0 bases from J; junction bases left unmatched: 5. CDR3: CASSLGLAGGVSSYNEQFF. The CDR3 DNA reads TGCGCCAGCAGCTTGGGACTAGCGGGAGGGGTTAGCTCCTACAATGAGCAGTTCTTC. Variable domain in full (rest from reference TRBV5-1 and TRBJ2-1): KAGVTQTPRYLIKTRGQQVTLSCSPISGHRSVSWYQQTPGQGLQFLFEYFSETQRNKGNFPGRFSGRQFSNSRSEMNVSTLELGDSALYLCASSLGLAGGVSSYNEQFFGPGTRLTVL.

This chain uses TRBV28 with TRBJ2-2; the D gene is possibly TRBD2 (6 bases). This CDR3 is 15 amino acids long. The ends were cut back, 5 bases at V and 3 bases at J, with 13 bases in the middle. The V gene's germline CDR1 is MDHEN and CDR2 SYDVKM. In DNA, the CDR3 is TGTGCCAGCAGTGGAACGGGACTCGACACCGGGGAGCTGTTTTTT. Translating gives CASSGTGLDTGELFF.

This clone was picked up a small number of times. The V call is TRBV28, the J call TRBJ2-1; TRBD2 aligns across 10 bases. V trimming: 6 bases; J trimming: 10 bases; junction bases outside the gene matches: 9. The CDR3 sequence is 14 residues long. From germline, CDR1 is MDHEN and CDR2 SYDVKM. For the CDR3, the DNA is TGTGCCAGCAGGGGGACTAGCGAATCAGGCGAGCAGTTCTTC. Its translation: CASRGTSESGEQFF.

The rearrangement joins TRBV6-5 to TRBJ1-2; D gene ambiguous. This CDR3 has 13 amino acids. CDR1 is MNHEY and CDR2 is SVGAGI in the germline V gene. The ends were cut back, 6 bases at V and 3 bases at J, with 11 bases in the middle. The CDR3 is CASSLDRDYGYTF. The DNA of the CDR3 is TGTGCCAGCAGCCTCGATAGAGACTATGGCTACACCTTC.